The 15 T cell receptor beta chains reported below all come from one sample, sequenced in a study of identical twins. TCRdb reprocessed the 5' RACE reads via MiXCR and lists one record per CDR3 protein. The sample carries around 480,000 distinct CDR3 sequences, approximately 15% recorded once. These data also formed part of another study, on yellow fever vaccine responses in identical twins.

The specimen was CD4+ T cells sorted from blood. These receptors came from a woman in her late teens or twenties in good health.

DNA of the CDR3: TGTGCCAGTAGACCGACCGGGACATTAGAGACCCAGTACTTC. Protein product: CASRPTGTLETQYF. The rearrangement links TRBV19 to TRBJ2-5; perhaps TRBD1 as D (6 bases). Trimming removed 6 bases at V and 4 bases at J, with 15 bases between. CDR1 is LNHDA and CDR2 is SQIVND in the germline V gene (reference sequence). The CDR3 consists of 14 residues.

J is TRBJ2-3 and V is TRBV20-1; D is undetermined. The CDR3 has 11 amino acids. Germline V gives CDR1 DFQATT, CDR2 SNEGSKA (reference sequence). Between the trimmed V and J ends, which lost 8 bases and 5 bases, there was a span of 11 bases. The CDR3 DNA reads TGCAGTAGAAGGATAGGAGATACGCAGTATTTT. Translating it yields CSRRIGDTQYF.

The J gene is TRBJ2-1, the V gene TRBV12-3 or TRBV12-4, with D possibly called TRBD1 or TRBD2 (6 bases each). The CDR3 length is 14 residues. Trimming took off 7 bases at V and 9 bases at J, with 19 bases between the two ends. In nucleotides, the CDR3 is TGTGCCAGCACTGGGGGGCTAGCGCGGGGTGAGCAGTTCTTC. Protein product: CASTGGLARGEQFF.

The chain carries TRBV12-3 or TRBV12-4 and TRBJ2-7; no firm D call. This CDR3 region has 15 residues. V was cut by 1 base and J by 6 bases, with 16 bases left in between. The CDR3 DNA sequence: TGTGCCAGCAGTTTAGAAAAACCCCCCCGTGTCGAGCAGTACTTC. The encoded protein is CASSLEKPPRVEQYF.

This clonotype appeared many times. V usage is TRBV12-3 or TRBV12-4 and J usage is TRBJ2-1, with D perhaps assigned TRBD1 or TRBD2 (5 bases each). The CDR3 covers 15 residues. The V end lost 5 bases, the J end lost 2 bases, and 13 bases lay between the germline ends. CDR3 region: CASSPGTEAYNEQFF. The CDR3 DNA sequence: TGTGCCAGCAGTCCAGGGACGGAAGCCTACAATGAGCAGTTCTTC.

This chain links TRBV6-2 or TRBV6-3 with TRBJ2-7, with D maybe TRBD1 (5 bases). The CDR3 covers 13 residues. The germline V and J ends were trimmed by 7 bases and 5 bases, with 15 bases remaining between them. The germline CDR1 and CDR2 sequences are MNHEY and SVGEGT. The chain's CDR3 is CASTRQWVHEQYF. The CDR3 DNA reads TGTGCCAGCACACGACAGTGGGTCCACGAGCAGTACTTC.

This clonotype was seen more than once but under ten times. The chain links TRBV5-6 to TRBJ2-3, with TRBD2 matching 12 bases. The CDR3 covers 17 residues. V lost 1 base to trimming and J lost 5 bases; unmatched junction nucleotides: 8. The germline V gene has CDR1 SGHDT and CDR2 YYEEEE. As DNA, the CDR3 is TGTGCCAGCAGCTTGCCCCGACTAGCGGGAGTTCAAGATACGCAGTATTTT. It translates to CASSLPRLAGVQDTQYF.

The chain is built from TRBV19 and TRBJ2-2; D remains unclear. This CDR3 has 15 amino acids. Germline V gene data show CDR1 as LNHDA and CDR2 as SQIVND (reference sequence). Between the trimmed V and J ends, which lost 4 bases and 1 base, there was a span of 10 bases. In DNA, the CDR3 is TGTGCCAGTAGTAGGATCGCAGGGAACACCGGGGAGCTGTTTTTT. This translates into CASSRIAGNTGELFF.

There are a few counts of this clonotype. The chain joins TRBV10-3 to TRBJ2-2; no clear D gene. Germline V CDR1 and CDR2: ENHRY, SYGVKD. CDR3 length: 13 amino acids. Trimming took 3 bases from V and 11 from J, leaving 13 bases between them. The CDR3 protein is CAISDPVTVELFF. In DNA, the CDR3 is TGTGCCATCAGTGACCCCGTTACAGTCGAGCTGTTTTTT.

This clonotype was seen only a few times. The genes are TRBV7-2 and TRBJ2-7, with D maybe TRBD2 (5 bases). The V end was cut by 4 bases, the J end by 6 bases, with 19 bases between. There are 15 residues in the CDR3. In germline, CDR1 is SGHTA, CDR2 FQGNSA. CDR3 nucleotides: TGTGCCAGCAGCTCCCCAGCAGCGGCGGTTCGCGAGCAGTACTTC. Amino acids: CASSSPAAAVREQYF.

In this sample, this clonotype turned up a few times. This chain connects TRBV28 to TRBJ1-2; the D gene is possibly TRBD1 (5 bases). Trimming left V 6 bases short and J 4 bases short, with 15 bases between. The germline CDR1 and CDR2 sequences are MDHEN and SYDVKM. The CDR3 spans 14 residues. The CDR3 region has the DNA TGTGCCAGCAGATCGGGGCTTCCGGGCTATGGCTACACCTTC. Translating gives CASRSGLPGYGYTF.

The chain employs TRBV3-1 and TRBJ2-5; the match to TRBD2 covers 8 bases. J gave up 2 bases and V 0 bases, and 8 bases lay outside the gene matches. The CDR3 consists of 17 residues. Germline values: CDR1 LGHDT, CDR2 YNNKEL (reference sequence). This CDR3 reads CASSQELSAGGQETQYF. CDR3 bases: TGTGCCAGCAGCCAAGAATTGTCGGCGGGGGGACAAGAGACCCAGTACTTC.

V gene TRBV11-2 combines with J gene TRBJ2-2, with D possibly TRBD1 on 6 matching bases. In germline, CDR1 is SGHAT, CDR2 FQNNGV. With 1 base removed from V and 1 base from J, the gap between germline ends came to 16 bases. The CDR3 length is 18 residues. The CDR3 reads CASSLVGTPRKNTGELFF. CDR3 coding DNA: TGTGCCAGCAGCTTAGTAGGGACACCGAGAAAGAACACCGGGGAGCTGTTTTTT. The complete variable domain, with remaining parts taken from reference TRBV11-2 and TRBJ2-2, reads EAGVAQSPRYKIIEKRQSVAFWCNPISGHATLYWYQQILGQGPKLLIQFQNNGVVDDSQLPKDRFSAERLKGVDSTLKIQPAKLEDSAVYLCASSLVGTPRKNTGELFFGEGSRLTVL.

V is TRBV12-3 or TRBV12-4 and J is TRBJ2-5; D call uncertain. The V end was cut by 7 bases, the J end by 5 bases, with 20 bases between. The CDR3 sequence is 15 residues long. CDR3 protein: CASTDRWGKVETQYF. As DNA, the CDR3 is TGTGCCAGCACTGACCGGTGGGGTAAAGTGGAGACCCAGTACTTC.

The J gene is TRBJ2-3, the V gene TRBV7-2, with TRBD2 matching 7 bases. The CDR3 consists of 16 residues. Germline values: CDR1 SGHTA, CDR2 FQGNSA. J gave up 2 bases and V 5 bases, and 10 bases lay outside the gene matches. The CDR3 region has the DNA TGTGCCAGCAGCCCAAGGTGGGGGGGTCACACAGATACGCAGTATTTT. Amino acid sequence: CASSPRWGGHTDTQYF.